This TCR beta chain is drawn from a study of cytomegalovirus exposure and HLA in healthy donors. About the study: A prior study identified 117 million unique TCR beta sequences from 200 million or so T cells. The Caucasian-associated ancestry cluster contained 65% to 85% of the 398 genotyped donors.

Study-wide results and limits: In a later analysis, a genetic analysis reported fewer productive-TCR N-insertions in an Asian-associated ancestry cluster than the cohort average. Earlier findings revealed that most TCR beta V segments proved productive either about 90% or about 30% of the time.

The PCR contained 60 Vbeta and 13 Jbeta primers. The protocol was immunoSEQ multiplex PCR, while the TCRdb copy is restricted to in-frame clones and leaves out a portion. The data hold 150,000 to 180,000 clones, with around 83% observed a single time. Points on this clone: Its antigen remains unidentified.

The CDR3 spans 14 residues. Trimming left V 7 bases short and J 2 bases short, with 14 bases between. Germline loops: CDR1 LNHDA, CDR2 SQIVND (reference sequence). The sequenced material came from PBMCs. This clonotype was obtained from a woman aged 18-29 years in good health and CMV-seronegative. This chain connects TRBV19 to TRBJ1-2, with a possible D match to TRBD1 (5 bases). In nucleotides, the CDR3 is TGTGCCAGTAAGCGCGGGGGGGAAAACTATGGCTACACCTTC. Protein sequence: CASKRGGENYGYTF.